This T cell receptor beta chain was observed in a study of control samples from healthy donors and cancer patients. The assay was immunoSEQ multiplex PCR, and TCRdb's table has in-frame clones only and misses some. The sample lists 150,000 to 200,000 clones; around nine tenths were seen once. CDR1 SGHRS and CDR2 YFSETQ come from the germline V gene. The CDR3 totals 14 residues. With 4 bases removed from V and 4 bases from J, the gap between germline ends came to 12 bases. The receptor was derived from a woman in her twenties or thirties in good health. The chain couples TRBV5-1 to TRBJ2-1; tentatively, D is TRBD1 or TRBD2 (5 bases each). Sequenced material: blood. The CDR3 sequence is CASSEQAGYNEQFF. In DNA, the CDR3 is TGCGCCAGCAGCGAACAGGCGGGTTACAATGAGCAGTTCTTC. Based on the CDR3 plus reference TRBV5-1 and TRBJ2-1, the full variable domain is KAGVTQTPRYLIKTRGQQVTLSCSPISGHRSVSWYQQTPGQGLQFLFEYFSETQRNKGNFPGRFSGRQFSNSRSEMNVSTLELGDSALYLCASSEQAGYNEQFFGPGTRLTVL.